The 19 T cell receptor beta chains below all came from one sample that was sequenced in a study of cytomegalovirus exposure and HLA in healthy donors. This table comes from immunoSEQ multiplex PCR, and its TCRdb copy is limited to in-frame clones, with some not included. The repertoire holds around 160,000 clones, with roughly 89% as singletons. Sequencing was performed on PBMCs. Receptors were obtained from a woman between 18 and 29 years old in good health and CMV-seropositive.

The genes are TRBV19 and TRBJ1-5, with 8 bases lining up with TRBD1. V trimming: 2 bases; J trimming: 2 bases; junction bases outside the gene matches: 8. Germline values: CDR1 LNHDA, CDR2 SQIVND (reference sequence). CDR3 length: 17 residues. The CDR3 protein is CASSIYPGGARNQPQHF. DNA for the CDR3: TGTGCCAGTAGTATATACCCAGGGGGCGCGCGCAATCAGCCCCAGCATTTT.

The genes are TRBV6-5 and TRBJ2-1, with TRBD1 matching 7 bases. This CDR3 has 15 residues. V dropped 2 bases and J dropped 4; count of bases not matched to a gene: 5. Germline CDR1 and CDR2: MNHEY and SVGAGI. For the CDR3, the DNA is TGTGCCAGCAGTTACGAGGGACAGCGTTACAATGAGCAGTTCTTC. Amino acid sequence: CASSYEGQRYNEQFF.

This chain uses TRBV29-1 with TRBJ1-1; 7 bases agree with TRBD1. V was clipped by 6 bases and J by 4 bases; unmatched bases: 8. This CDR3 has 13 amino acids. In germline, CDR1 is SQVTM, CDR2 ANQGSEA. The CDR3, as DNA: TGCAGCGTGCAAACAGGGGATGTCACTGAAGCTTTCTTT. The encoded protein is CSVQTGDVTEAFF.

The genes are TRBV5-1 and TRBJ2-5, with 9 nucleotides matching TRBD2. The CDR3 contains 13 residues. CDR1 is SGHRS and CDR2 is YFSETQ in the germline V gene. The J segment lost 4 bases and the V segment lost 5 bases, leaving 3 bases of the junction unmatched. The CDR3 DNA reads TGCGCCAGCAGGGCTAGCGGGGTAGAGACCCAGTACTTC. Amino acid sequence: CASRASGVETQYF.

The rearrangement uses TRBV5-4 and TRBJ2-2; tentatively, D is TRBD2 (6 bases). Germline-derived CDR1 and CDR2 are SGHNT and YYREEE (reference sequence). Trimming left V 5 bases short and J 3 bases short, with 11 bases between. The CDR3 runs to 14 residues. CDR3 DNA sequence: TGTGCCAGCAGTGACGGGAGTGACACCGGGGAGCTGTTTTTT. This sequence encodes CASSDGSDTGELFF.

The genes are TRBV5-1 and TRBJ1-5; 9 nucleotides align to TRBD1. V trimming: 4 bases; J trimming: 2 bases; junction bases outside the gene matches: 1. CDR1 and CDR2 from the germline V gene are SGHRS and YFSETQ. The CDR3 length is 14 residues. Here the CDR3 reads CASSRTGGNQPQHF. Written as DNA, the CDR3 is TGCGCCAGCAGCAGGACAGGGGGCAATCAGCCCCAGCATTTT.

The J gene is TRBJ1-5, the V gene TRBV6-5, with D perhaps TRBD1 (5 bases). Looked up from germline, CDR1 is MNHEY and CDR2 is SVGAGI. The CDR3 has 15 residues. The V gene lost 7 bases and the J gene lost 9 bases, with 22 bases spanning the gap. CDR3 sequence reads: CASKNDAGENSPQHF. The CDR3 DNA sequence: TGTGCCAGCAAAAACGACGCGGGGGAAAATTCGCCCCAGCATTTT.

The genes are TRBV18 and TRBJ1-1, with D possibly being TRBD1 (5 bases). Looked up from germline, CDR1 is KGHSH and CDR2 is LQKENI. V lost 3 bases, J lost 1 base, and 9 bases lay in between. This CDR3 has 14 residues. This CDR3 is CASSPLDRNTEAFF. CDR3 nucleotides: TGTGCCAGCTCACCCCTAGACAGGAACACTGAAGCTTTCTTT. Full variable domain (missing parts from reference TRBV18 and TRBJ1-1): NAGVMQNPRHLVRRRGQEARLRCSPMKGHSHVYWYRQLPEEGLKFMVYLQKENIIDESGMPKERFSAEFPKEGPSILRIQQVVRGDSAAYFCASSPLDRNTEAFFGQGTRLTVV.

The CDR3 sequence: CSARTGVAFF. The CDR3 DNA follows: TGCAGTGCTCGCACAGGGGTAGCTTTCTTT. J is TRBJ1-1 and V is TRBV20-1; 7 nucleotides agree with TRBD1. J gave up 10 bases and V 5 bases, and 4 bases lay outside the gene matches. The CDR3 runs to 10 residues. The germline V gene has CDR1 DFQATT and CDR2 SNEGSKA (reference sequence).

The chain uses TRBV6-5 and TRBJ2-1; 15 bases fit TRBD2. The CDR3 runs to 15 residues. Germline V lookup: CDR1 MNHEY, CDR2 SVGAGI. V was pared by 6 bases and J by 7 bases, with 4 bases of the junction left unmatched. DNA of the CDR3: TGTGCCAGCAGCCACGGACTAGCGGGGGGGAATGAGCAGTTCTTC. Amino acids: CASSHGLAGGNEQFF.

This chain uses TRBV5-6 with TRBJ1-2, with no clear D. CDR1 is SGHDT and CDR2 is YYEEEE in the germline V gene. The CDR3 runs 14 residues. V shed 0 bases and J shed 4 bases, with 10 bases lying between them. The chain's CDR3 is CASSLGRLIYGYTF. For the CDR3, the DNA is TGTGCCAGCAGCTTGGGGCGGCTCATCTATGGCTACACCTTC.

The chain couples TRBV27 to TRBJ2-7; D perhaps matches TRBD1 (6 bases). Germline V lookup: CDR1 MNHEY, CDR2 SMNVEV (reference sequence). V lost 2 bases, J lost 7 bases, and 15 bases lay in between. The CDR3 totals 14 residues. CDR3 sequence (DNA): TGTGCCAGCAGTTTAATAGGGGGTTTATGGGAGCAGTACTTC. It is translated as CASSLIGGLWEQYF.

V gene TRBV6-5 combines with J gene TRBJ2-1; D is undetermined. Per germline, CDR1 MNHEY and CDR2 SVGAGI. The CDR3 has 14 residues. Trimming stripped 8 bases from V and 0 bases from J, with 11 bases between. Written as DNA, the CDR3 is TGTGCCAGCGGTGGTTCGAGCTCCTACAATGAGCAGTTCTTC. Translated, it gives CASGGSSSYNEQFF.

V is TRBV19 and J is TRBJ2-2; 11 bases agree with TRBD2. The ends lost 3 bases at V and 2 bases at J; junction bases unmatched: 11. Per the germline V gene, CDR1 is LNHDA and CDR2 is SQIVND (reference sequence). CDR3 length equals 19 residues. The DNA of the CDR3 is TGTGCCAGTAGTATCCTAGCGGGGGGCCCTTCCGAAAACACCGGGGAGCTGTTTTTT. This translates into CASSILAGGPSENTGELFF.

The chain couples TRBV7-8 to TRBJ1-1; 7 bases fit TRBD1. Germline V gives CDR1 SGHVS, CDR2 FQNEAQ. After removal of 4 bases from V and 1 base from J, the junction contained 6 bases not matched to a gene. This CDR3 has 15 residues. The CDR3 nucleotides read TGTGCCAGCAGCTCAGACAGGGTAAAGAACACTGAAGCTTTCTTT. Translation gives CASSSDRVKNTEAFF.

The CDR3 DNA sequence: TGCGCCAGCAGCTTGGGTAGGATCGGGAGAACCTACAATGAGCAGTTCTTC. It yields the protein CASSLGRIGRTYNEQFF. V is TRBV5-1 and J is TRBJ2-1, with TRBD2 as a possible D gene (6 bases). In germline, CDR1 is SGHRS, CDR2 YFSETQ. Trimming pared 0 bases from V and 2 bases from J, leaving 15 bases between. This CDR3 spans 17 amino acids. Full variable domain (remainder filled in from reference TRBV5-1 and TRBJ2-1): KAGVTQTPRYLIKTRGQQVTLSCSPISGHRSVSWYQQTPGQGLQFLFEYFSETQRNKGNFPGRFSGRQFSNSRSEMNVSTLELGDSALYLCASSLGRIGRTYNEQFFGPGTRLTVL.

The chain recombines TRBV7-8 with TRBJ2-5, with 7 bases identical to TRBD1. This CDR3 spans 15 amino acids. CDR1 and CDR2 (germline): SGHVS, FQNEAQ. V lost 2 bases to trimming and J lost 1 base; unmatched junction nucleotides: 4. In DNA form, the CDR3 reads TGTGCCAGCAGCTTAAGAGGACAGGTCCAAGAGACCCAGTACTTC. This gives the protein CASSLRGQVQETQYF.

In nucleotides, the CDR3 is TGTGCCAGCAGGTCACAGGGTGAAGCTTTCTTT. This translates into CASRSQGEAFF. The chain links TRBV7-8 to TRBJ1-1, with TRBD1 as a possible D gene (6 bases). This CDR3 is built from 11 residues. V was cut by 6 bases and J by 7 bases, with 9 bases left in between. Germline V gives CDR1 SGHVS, CDR2 FQNEAQ. The full variable domain, its missing parts supplied by reference TRBV7-8 and TRBJ1-1, is GAGVSQSPRYKVAKRGQDVALRCDPISGHVSLFWYQQALGQGPEFLTYFQNEAQLDKSGLPSDRFFAERPEGSVSTLKIQRTQQEDSAVYLCASRSQGEAFFGQGTRLTVV.

V is TRBV15 and J is TRBJ1-5; 10 bases fit TRBD1. V lost 5 bases and J lost 5; bases outside the gene matches: 12. Germline assignment: CDR1 LNHNV and CDR2 YYDKDF (reference sequence). This CDR3 region has 17 residues. CDR3 in DNA: TGTGCCACCAGCCAACGACCCGGGACAGGGGATCATCAGCCCCAGCATTTT. Its protein product is CATSQRPGTGDHQPQHF.